Listed below are T cell receptor beta chains from one sample, sequenced in a study of blood T cells in healthy people across ages. TCRdb independently ran MiXCR on the 5' RACE reads; one entry per CDR3 protein. The sample includes about 900,000 distinct CDR3 sequences, roughly 50% of them seen just once. Sequenced material: blood. All receptors derive from a man aged 30 to 45 in good health. CDR3s include the opening cysteine and the closing phenylalanine or tryptophan. Fields, in order: J gene, V gene, clone size, D gene, CDR3 DNA, CDR3 protein. D genes are given only for firm matches. Size is stated for part of the rows, as once, few or many counts, or as a class when the clone is expanded.

TRBJ1-1,TRBV5-1,few,.,TGCGCCAGCAGCCCATCCCCTCCGTTTGGGAACACTGAAGCTTTCTTT,CASSPSPPFGNTEAFF
TRBJ2-2,TRBV2,.,TRBD1,TGTGCCAGCACGGGACAGGGGGTTAACACCGGGGAGCTGTTTTTT,CASTGQGVNTGELFF
TRBJ2-7,TRBV5-1,.,TRBD1,TGCGCCAGCAGCTTGAATAACAGGGGGCCCGAGCAGTACTTC,CASSLNNRGPEQYF
TRBJ1-2,TRBV6-2/TRBV6-3,.,TRBD1,TGTGCCAGCAGTTATGGGACAGAGGGCGAGTATGGCTACACCTTC,CASSYGTEGEYGYTF
TRBJ1-5,TRBV28,.,.,TGTGCCAGCAATACCAGGGCGGGAAACAATCAGCCCCAGCATTTT,CASNTRAGNNQPQHF
TRBJ2-1,TRBV28,many,.,TGTGCCAGCAACCCCACGGGGGCGGATTACAATGAGCAGTTCTTC,CASNPTGADYNEQFF
TRBJ1-1,TRBV4-2,few,TRBD1,TGTGCCAGCAGCCAAGGTGACAGGGCCACGCCTTGGGACACTGAAGCTTTCTTT,CASSQGDRATPWDTEAFF
TRBJ2-6,TRBV25-1,few,.,TGTGCCAGCAGTGACCCGGGTACTGGGGCCAACGTCCTGACTTTC,CASSDPGTGANVLTF
TRBJ1-1,TRBV5-6,.,TRBD1,TGTGCCAGCAGCCCCCGGGACAGTCTATTTACTGTCGTGAACACTGAAGCTTTCTTT,CASSPRDSLFTVVNTEAFF
TRBJ2-1,TRBV11-3,.,.,TGTGCCAGCAGCTTAGATAGTGGTAATGAGCAGTTCTTC,CASSLDSGNEQFF
TRBJ1-5,TRBV6-2/TRBV6-3,.,.,TGTGCCAGCAAGGCGGGGGATCAGCCCCAGCATTTT,CASKAGDQPQHF
TRBJ2-3,TRBV6-1,.,.,TGTGCCAGCAGTGAAATGGGGCGAGATACGCAGTATTTT,CASSEMGRDTQYF
TRBJ2-7,TRBV4-3,once,TRBD1,TGCGCCAGCAGCTTCCGACTTACGGGACAGGGGGCCCACGAGCAGTACTTC,CASSFRLTGQGAHEQYF
TRBJ2-1,TRBV29-1,.,TRBD2,TGCAGCGTTGAAGATCTAAAGAGGACTAGCGGGGGGGGCAATGAGCAGTTCTTC,CSVEDLKRTSGGGNEQFF
TRBJ1-4,TRBV2,.,.,TGTGCCAGCACGGGCGGGGGCCAAGAAAAACTGTTTTTT,CASTGGGQEKLFF
TRBJ2-7,TRBV10-3,.,.,TGTGCCATCAAGACAACGGGGGAGGTCGACGAGCAGTACTTC,CAIKTTGEVDEQYF
TRBJ1-4,TRBV20-1,few,TRBD1,TGCAGTGCTAGAGAGGGACAGCTTAATGAAAAACTGTTTTTT,CSAREGQLNEKLFF
TRBJ1-5,TRBV5-5,.,TRBD1,TGTGCCAGCAGCAGGACAGGGTTCGGTCAGCCCCAGCATTTT,CASSRTGFGQPQHF
TRBJ2-5,TRBV4-1,.,.,TGCACCAGCAGCCAAGATCGAGAGACCCAGTACTTC,CTSSQDRETQYF
TRBJ1-1,TRBV27,.,.,TGTGCCAGCAGTCCCGGTACTAGGGGAACTGAAGCTTTCTTT,CASSPGTRGTEAFF
TRBJ1-2,TRBV2,few,.,TGTGCCAGCAGTTCCGACAGTAACTATGGCTACACCTTC,CASSSDSNYGYTF
TRBJ1-1,TRBV20-1,many,TRBD1,TGCAGTGCAATCAATGACCGGACAGGGAGGGCTTTCTTT,CSAINDRTGRAFF
TRBJ2-3,TRBV7-6,.,TRBD1,TGTGCCAGCAGCCGAATGGCCGGGACAGGCACAGATACGCAGTATTTT,CASSRMAGTGTDTQYF
TRBJ1-5,TRBV10-3,.,.,TGTGCCATCAGTGAGTCTGCGCAGCAGCCCCAGCATTTT,CAISESAQQPQHF
TRBJ1-1,TRBV20-1,few,.,TGCAGTGTTAGAGTTGGGGGGTCTAACACTGAAGCTTTCTTT,CSVRVGGSNTEAFF
TRBJ2-7,TRBV4-1,.,TRBD2,TGCGCCAGCAGCCAAGAACTAGCGGGCGACTACGAGCAGTACTTC,CASSQELAGDYEQYF
TRBJ1-2,TRBV30,.,.,TGTGCCTGGGGCCCGGCGGGGGCGAATTATGGCTACACCTTC,CAWGPAGANYGYTF
TRBJ2-7,TRBV20-1,.,.,TGCAGTGCTAGAGATCAAAGGGGTCGTACCTACGAGCAGTACTTC,CSARDQRGRTYEQYF
TRBJ1-2,TRBV5-1,.,.,TGCGCCAGCAGCTTGGGAGGCAACGCAAACTATGGCTACACCTTC,CASSLGGNANYGYTF
TRBJ2-4,TRBV5-1,.,TRBD2,TGCGCCAGCGCCTTAAACGTACAGGCGGGGGGGAAACAGTACTTC,CASALNVQAGGKQYF
TRBJ2-1,TRBV7-9,.,.,TGTGCCAGCATGCGCTACTCGGGACCAAACAATGAGCAGTTCTTC,CASMRYSGPNNEQFF
TRBJ2-7,TRBV20-1,.,.,TGCAGTGCTAGAGGACGGGTTAACGAGCAGTACTTC,CSARGRVNEQYF
TRBJ2-2,TRBV28,.,TRBD2,TGTGCCAGCAGTGCCGGGACTAGGTTGACCGGGGAGCTGTTTTTT,CASSAGTRLTGELFF
TRBJ1-2,TRBV7-2,.,.,TGTGCCAGCAGCTTAGCGTCGGTCAGGACAACTAACTATGGCTACACCTTC,CASSLASVRTTNYGYTF
TRBJ2-1,TRBV4-3,.,.,TGCGCCAGCAGCCAAGATGGGCAGAGCTCCTACGAGCAGTTCTTC,CASSQDGQSSYEQFF
TRBJ2-1,TRBV12-3/TRBV12-4,few,.,TGTGCCAGCAGTCCGTCGGGTTTTAATGAGCAGTTCTTC,CASSPSGFNEQFF
TRBJ2-2,TRBV29-1,.,TRBD1,TGCAGCGTTGTGGGACAGGGGAATACGGACACCGGGGAGCTGTTTTTT,CSVVGQGNTDTGELFF
TRBJ1-6,TRBV20-1,few,.,TGCAGTGCTAGTATTGGTAGCTCGGGTAATTCACCCCTCCACTTT,CSASIGSSGNSPLHF
TRBJ1-4,TRBV25-1,few,TRBD1,TGTGCCAGCAGTCGTTGGGACAGTTATAATGAAAAACTGTTTTTT,CASSRWDSYNEKLFF
TRBJ2-1,TRBV30,.,.,TGTGCCTGGAGTGTAAAAAGGGTCCACAATGAGCAGTTCTTC,CAWSVKRVHNEQFF
TRBJ2-7,TRBV27,.,.,TGTGCCAGCAGTCTGGCAACCCCCTACGAGCAGTACTTC,CASSLATPYEQYF
TRBJ2-5,TRBV6-2/TRBV6-3,.,TRBD2,TGTGCCAGCAGAACTAGCGGGGGGTTCGGAGAGACCCAGTACTTC,CASRTSGGFGETQYF
TRBJ2-5,TRBV2,few,TRBD1,TGTGCCAGCAGCGGACAGGGGCGAGAGACCCAGTACTTC,CASSGQGRETQYF
TRBJ1-1,TRBV10-3,once,TRBD1,TGTGCCGTCAGGGGGGGCTCGGAGGGGACTGAAGCTTTCTTT,CAVRGGSEGTEAFF
TRBJ2-5,TRBV24-1,once,.,TGTGCCACCAGTGATACGGACCGCTACCAAGAGACCCAGTACTTC,CATSDTDRYQETQYF
TRBJ1-2,TRBV29-1,.,TRBD1,TGCAGCGGGATGGGACAGGGCCCTATCTATGGCTACACCTTC,CSGMGQGPIYGYTF
TRBJ1-2,TRBV4-1,.,TRBD1,TGCGCCAGCAGCCATCGTTTGGACAGGGGGCATAACTATGGCTACACCTTC,CASSHRLDRGHNYGYTF
TRBJ2-5,TRBV7-6,.,.,TGTGCCAGCAGCTCTGTATTCCAAGAGACCCAGTACTTC,CASSSVFQETQYF
TRBJ2-7,TRBV7-2,many,.,TGTGCCAGCAGCTTAAGTCAGGGGCCCTACGAGCAGTACTTC,CASSLSQGPYEQYF
TRBJ2-2,TRBV5-1,.,.,TGCGCCAGCAGCTTGGCCAGCGGCCGCAGCGGGGAGCTGTTTTTT,CASSLASGRSGELFF
TRBJ2-5,TRBV5-1,few,.,TGCGCCAGCAGCTTTGGACGGGGCCCCCAAGAGACCCAGTACTTC,CASSFGRGPQETQYF
TRBJ1-5,TRBV6-5,.,.,TGTGCCAGCAGTCCCCGGGACACTAATCAGCCCCAGCATTTT,CASSPRDTNQPQHF
TRBJ2-7,TRBV13,.,TRBD1,TGTGCCAGCAGCTTACGCACAGGGGGTTACAATGAGCAGTACTTC,CASSLRTGGYNEQYF
TRBJ2-5,TRBV7-2,.,TRBD2,TGTGCCAGCAGCCGCATTCGTGCGGGGGGGGAGTCAAAGACCCAGTACTTC,CASSRIRAGGESKTQYF
TRBJ2-1,TRBV11-3,.,.,TGTGCCAGCAGCGCCCGGGATCGGGAGCAGTTCTTC,CASSARDREQFF
TRBJ2-5,TRBV20-1,.,TRBD2,TGCAGTGCTAGAACTAGCGGGGGGGGTCCAGAGACCCAGTACTTC,CSARTSGGGPETQYF
TRBJ2-5,TRBV6-1,.,.,TGTGCCAGCAGTGTTATAGGCGGGGGCCTTGAGACCCAGTACTTC,CASSVIGGGLETQYF
TRBJ1-1,TRBV9,.,.,TGTGCCAGCAGCGTAGTCGACAGTGGAATGAACACTGAAGCTTTCTTT,CASSVVDSGMNTEAFF
TRBJ2-3,TRBV2,.,.,TGTGCCAGCAGTGAAGGAGTTAGCGCAGATACGCAGTATTTT,CASSEGVSADTQYF